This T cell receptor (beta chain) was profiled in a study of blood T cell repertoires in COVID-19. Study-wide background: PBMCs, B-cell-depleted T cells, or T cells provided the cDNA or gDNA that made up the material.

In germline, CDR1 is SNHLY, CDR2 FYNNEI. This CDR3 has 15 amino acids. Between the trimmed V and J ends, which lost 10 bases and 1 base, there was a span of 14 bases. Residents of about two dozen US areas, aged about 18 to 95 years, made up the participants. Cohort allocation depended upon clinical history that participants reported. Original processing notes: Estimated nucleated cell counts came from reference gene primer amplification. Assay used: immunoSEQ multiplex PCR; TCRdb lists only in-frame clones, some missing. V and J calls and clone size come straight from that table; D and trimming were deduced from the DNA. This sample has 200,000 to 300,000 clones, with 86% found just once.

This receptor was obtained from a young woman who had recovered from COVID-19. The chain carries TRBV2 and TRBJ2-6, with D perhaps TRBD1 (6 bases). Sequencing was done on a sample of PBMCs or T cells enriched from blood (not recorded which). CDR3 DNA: TGTGCCACCCTGAGGGGGAAATCTGGGGCCAACGTCCTGACTTTC. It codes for CATLRGKSGANVLTF.